This TCR beta chain was profiled in a study of T cell changes during pregnancy in multiple sclerosis. Assay used: immunoSEQ multiplex PCR; TCRdb lists only in-frame clones, some missing. The sample carries 30,000 to 45,000 clones, 80% to 95% recorded once. The germline V gene encodes CDR1 SGDLS and CDR2 YYNGEE. V dropped 0 bases and J dropped 7 bases, with 13 bases sitting between them. CDR3 length equals 14 residues. This specimen consisted of CD4+ T cells from peripheral blood mononuclear cells, obtained in the third trimester of pregnancy. The chain joins TRBV9 to TRBJ2-5, with D possibly being TRBD2 (5 bases). The receptor was derived from a female donor with multiple sclerosis, enrolled in a pregnancy study. CDR3 loop: CASSVAPDRGTQYF. The CDR3 DNA sequence: TGTGCCAGCAGCGTAGCACCGGACCGGGGGACCCAGTACTTC.